This T cell receptor beta chain was observed in a study of cytomegalovirus exposure and HLA in healthy donors. Study observations and caveats: Analysis performed later showed TCR beta chains linked to HLA being more clonally expanded than equally common others.

In the PCR, 60 Vbeta and 13 Jbeta primers were used. The method was immunoSEQ multiplex PCR; TCRdb's version includes in-frame clones alone and lacks a portion of them. The sample holds roughly 170,000 clones, around 83% seen once. About this clone: The antigen remains unidentified.

CDR3 length: 15 amino acids. Per germline, CDR1 GTSNPN and CDR2 SVGIG (reference sequence). Trimming pared 0 bases from V and 6 bases from J, leaving 12 bases between. The chain employs TRBV30 and TRBJ1-6; tentatively, D is TRBD1 (6 bases). The sample taken for sequencing was PBMCs. The TCR was taken from a girl aged 2 to 9 in good health and CMV-seropositive. For the CDR3, the DNA is TGTGCCTGGAGTGTAGTCGACAGGCGTAATTCACCCCTCCACTTT. It translates to CAWSVVDRRNSPLHF.